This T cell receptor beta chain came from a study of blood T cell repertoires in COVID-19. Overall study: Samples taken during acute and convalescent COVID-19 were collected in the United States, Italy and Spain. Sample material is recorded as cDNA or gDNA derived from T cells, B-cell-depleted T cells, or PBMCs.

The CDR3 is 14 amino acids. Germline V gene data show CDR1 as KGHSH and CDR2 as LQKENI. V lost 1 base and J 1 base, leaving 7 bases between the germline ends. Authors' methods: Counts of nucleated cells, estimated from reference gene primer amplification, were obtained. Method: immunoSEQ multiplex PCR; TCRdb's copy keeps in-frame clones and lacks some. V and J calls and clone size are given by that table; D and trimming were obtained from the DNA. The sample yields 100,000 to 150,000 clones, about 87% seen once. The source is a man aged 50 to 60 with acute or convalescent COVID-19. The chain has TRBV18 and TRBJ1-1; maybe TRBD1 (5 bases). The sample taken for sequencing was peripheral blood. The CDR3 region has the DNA TGTGCCAGCTCACCACGCACAGGGAACACTGAAGCTTTCTTT. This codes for CASSPRTGNTEAFF.